This TCR beta chain originates from a study of radiation and T cells in renal cell carcinoma. Treatment noted: treatment-naive control, cytoreductive nephrectomy. This renal cell carcinoma was of the clear cell type. Comment on this clone: Antigen: not known.

The CDR3 runs to 14 residues. V was clipped by 3 bases and J by 1 base; unmatched bases: 1. The germline gives CDR1 SGHAT, CDR2 FQNNGV. Study-wide points: Only small tumor regions of about 0.97 g were sampled. Compared with controls, irradiated tumors had more, larger dominant CDR3 motifs. Compared with controls, irradiated tumors showed greater TCR clonality.

The data were produced by immunoSEQ multiplex PCR, yet TCRdb's version contains in-frame clones alone and is incomplete. The data show almost 8,500 clones, with about 61% seen just once and roughly 22% held by the top ten. The V and J genes are TRBV11-2 and TRBJ2-3; 7 positions agree with TRBD2. This sample comprised tumor tissue, obtained from a patient whose treatment was nephrectomy without radiotherapy. This TCR was sampled from a man aged 60-69 years with renal cell carcinoma. The CDR3 loop reads CASSFGGGTDTQYF. Written as DNA, the CDR3 is TGTGCCAGCAGCTTTGGGGGGGGCACAGATACGCAGTATTTT.